This T cell receptor (beta chain) stems from a study of human CD8 memory T cell subsets. Study observations and caveats: Estimated Chao1 values suggested that diversity was greater among stem-like memory T cells than among precursor exhausted T cells. The authors found that stem-like memory and precursor exhausted T cell repertoires overlapped minimally.

Turning to this clonotype: What it binds is not known.

The CDR3 runs to 12 residues. CDR1 MNHEY and CDR2 SMNVEV come from the germline V gene (reference sequence). Making the TCR beta libraries relied on UMI-labeled 5' RACE. Per the authors' pipeline: From around 3,000 to 20,000 functional CDR3 beta clonotypes were held in each TCR beta library. TCRdb re-called the 5' RACE reads, yielding one record per CDR3 amino acid sequence without DNA. The V and J calls and clone size are TCRdb's, not the authors'. This sample contains 8,300 or so distinct CDR3 sequences. With exhausted-like traits, TPEX cells were early memory CD8+ T cells that were CCR7+ PD-1+ TIGIT+. It was negative magnetic separation that enriched the total CD8+ T cells.

This TCR derives from a human donor in good health. The sequenced material came from CD8+ T cells from PBMCs. The chain employs TRBV27 and TRBJ2-7; TCRdb gives TRBD1 as the D gene, but with no DNA this cannot be confirmed. The CDR3 reads CASSFVRGEQYF.